One and the same sample provided the 3 T cell receptor beta chains below, sequenced in a study of early T cells in non-severe SARS-CoV-2 infection. Via MiXCR, TCRdb re-called the 5' RACE reads, giving one row per CDR3 protein. The sample contains fewer than 85,000 distinct CDR3 sequences, over 9% of which appear only once. The specimen was whole blood, collected at baseline. The receptors were gathered from an adult who was a healthcare worker with PCR-confirmed SARS-CoV-2 infection or an uninfected control (not recorded which).

The chain is built from TRBV28 and TRBJ1-2; 7 nucleotides line up with TRBD1. The J segment lost 6 bases and the V segment lost 3 bases, leaving 7 bases of the junction unmatched. Germline loops: CDR1 MDHEN, CDR2 SYDVKM. The CDR3 has 14 residues. The CDR3: CASSLLGGINGYTF. The CDR3 DNA follows: TGTGCCAGCAGTTTGCTAGGGGGCATAAATGGCTACACCTTC.

A word on this clonotype: One junction end disagrees with the germline gene, perhaps due to a read error. The J gene is TRBJ2-3, the V gene TRBV4-3, with D perhaps TRBD2 (5 bases). This CDR3 contains 17 residues. CDR1 is LGHNA and CDR2 is YSLEER in the germline V gene. CDR3 nucleotides: TGCGCCAGCAGCCAAGCAGTTTCTCACGCTAGCACAGAGACGCAGTATTTT. It codes for CASSQAVSHASTETQYF.

This clonotype was observed many times. V gene TRBV2 combines with J gene TRBJ1-2; D call uncertain. The ends were cut back, 10 bases at V and 3 bases at J, with 15 bases in the middle. The CDR3 is 13 residues long. Germline CDR1 reads SNHLY; CDR2 reads FYNNEI. CDR3 bases: TGTGCCACGACGGAACCCGCGGACTATGGCTACACCTTC. Translation: CATTEPADYGYTF.